This TCR beta chain was identified in a study of technical replicates of blood from a handful of donors. This table comes from immunoSEQ multiplex PCR, and its TCRdb copy is limited to in-frame clones, with some not included. The sample has tens of thousands of clones, 90% to 95% seen once. The CDR3 has 15 residues. V lost 0 bases, J lost 3 bases, and 6 bases stayed unmatched. Germline CDR1 SGHRS, CDR2 YFSETQ. The TCR was taken from a human donor in good health. This chain links TRBV5-1 with TRBJ2-7; 7 bases align to TRBD1. The specimen was T cells isolated from PBMCs. This CDR3 reads CASSLVGTDSYEQYF. The CDR3 DNA reads TGCGCCAGCAGCTTGGTTGGGACAGACAGCTACGAGCAGTACTTC. Drawing the rest from reference TRBV5-1 and TRBJ2-7, the complete variable domain is KAGVTQTPRYLIKTRGQQVTLSCSPISGHRSVSWYQQTPGQGLQFLFEYFSETQRNKGNFPGRFSGRQFSNSRSEMNVSTLELGDSALYLCASSLVGTDSYEQYFGPGTRLTVT.